Below are 24 T cell receptor beta chains sequenced from a single sample in a study of shared clonotypes between healthy human individuals. Some clones are missing from TCRdb's copy, which holds only in-frame ones; the method was immunoSEQ multiplex PCR. This repertoire shows 980,000 or so clones, less than 85% found once; its top ten account for approximately 1.5%. Sequencing input: memory CD4+ T cells sorted from blood. As to subset: CD45RA-negative fraction. The receptor source for this set is a man aged 18 to 29 in good health.

On this clone itself: A much larger clone sits a single nucleotide away, making a read error possible. The rearrangement joins TRBV5-4 to TRBJ1-5; TRBD1 agrees at 9 bases. Germline CDR1 reads SGHNT; CDR2 reads YYREEE (reference sequence). The ends lost 4 bases at V and 1 base at J; junction bases unmatched: 3. The length of the CDR3 is 15 residues. CDR3 sequence: CASSEDRGSNQPQHF. CDR3 DNA: TGTGCCAGCAGCGAGGACAGGGGCAGCAATCAGCCCCAGCATTTT.

This clone was seen only once. The rearrangement uses TRBV7-2 and TRBJ1-2; D call uncertain. CDR1 is SGHTA, CDR2 FQGNSA, per germline. Trimming stripped 1 base from V and 4 bases from J, with 7 bases between. The length of the CDR3 is 13 residues. CDR3 in amino acids: CASSLGSGYGYTF. CDR3 bases: TGTGCCAGCAGCTTAGGATCAGGCTATGGCTACACCTTC. Full variable domain (rest looked up from reference TRBV7-2 and TRBJ1-2): GAGVSQSPSNKVTEKGKDVELRCDPISGHTALYWYRQSLGQGLEFLIYFQGNSAPDKSGLPSDRFSAERTGGSVSTLTIQRTQQEDSAVYLCASSLGSGYGYTFGSGTRLTVV.

V usage is TRBV5-5 and J usage is TRBJ1-5; D possibly corresponds to TRBD1 (6 bases). This CDR3 region has 15 residues. The V gene lost 4 bases and the J gene lost 0 bases, with 11 bases spanning the gap. Germline CDR1 and CDR2: SGHKS and YYEKEE (reference sequence). The CDR3 region is CASSKDRNSNQPQHF. The DNA of the CDR3 is TGTGCCAGCAGCAAGGACAGAAATAGCAATCAGCCCCAGCATTTT.

The chain joins TRBV6-4 to TRBJ1-1, with TRBD1 matching 10 bases. This CDR3 has 14 amino acids. Losses at the gene ends were 6 bases for V and 4 bases for J; bases not matched to a gene: 5. Germline lookup yields CDR1 MRHNA and CDR2 SNTAGT. This chain's CDR3 is CASRADRGITEAFF. CDR3 sequence (DNA): TGTGCCAGCAGAGCGGACAGGGGGATCACTGAAGCTTTCTTT.

The gene calls are TRBV5-1 and TRBJ2-1, with TRBD1 matching 12 bases. Losses at the gene ends were 0 bases for V and 7 bases for J; bases not matched to a gene: 5. The CDR3 totals 16 residues. Germline loops: CDR1 SGHRS, CDR2 YFSETQ. The CDR3 reads CASSLVAGQGANEQFF. Here the CDR3 DNA reads TGCGCCAGCAGCTTGGTGGCGGGACAGGGGGCTAATGAGCAGTTCTTC.

This clone showed up just a few times. This chain connects TRBV7-9 to TRBJ1-6, with D perhaps matching TRBD1 (5 bases). The V end was cut by 5 bases, the J end by 10 bases, with 12 bases between. The CDR3 extends over 13 amino acids. CDR1 is SEHNR and CDR2 is FQNEAQ in the germline V gene (reference sequence). As DNA, the CDR3 is TGTGCCAGCAGCCTCCGACAGAACTCACCCCTCCACTTT. This sequence encodes CASSLRQNSPLHF.

This rearrangement joins TRBV19 to TRBJ1-2; tentatively, D is TRBD1 (5 bases). Trimming stripped 7 bases from V and 1 base from J, with 13 bases between. The CDR3 is 14 amino acids. Germline CDR1 is LNHDA and CDR2 is SQIVND (reference sequence). The CDR3 loop is CASTVPGSNYGYTF. The CDR3 DNA follows: TGTGCCAGTACCGTCCCAGGGAGTAACTATGGCTACACCTTC.

The CDR3: CASSDTLAGEQYF. The CDR3 region has the DNA TGTGCCAGCAGCGACACCCTGGCGGGGGAGCAGTACTTC. The rearrangement joins TRBV11-2 to TRBJ2-7; D perhaps matches TRBD2 (6 bases). The CDR3 extends over 13 amino acids. Looked up from germline, CDR1 is SGHAT and CDR2 is FQNNGV. Trimming stripped 5 bases from V and 7 bases from J, with 15 bases between.

This clone was recorded only once. The V call is TRBV5-3, the J call TRBJ1-6, with TRBD1 identical over 8 bases. TRBV5-3 is given ORF status, its function remaining uncertain. The trim removed 0 bases at V and 10 bases at J, leaving 9 bases unmatched. The CDR3 has 16 residues. CDR3 sequence: CARSLETTGVDSPLHF. DNA for the CDR3: TGTGCCAGAAGCTTGGAAACGACAGGGGTCGACTCACCCCTCCACTTT.

This clone was recorded many times. The rearrangement links TRBV2 to TRBJ1-1; weak D call: TRBD1 (5 bases). The CDR3 extends over 14 amino acids. The germline CDR1 and CDR2 sequences are SNHLY and FYNNEI. The V end lost 5 bases, the J end lost 3 bases, and 13 bases lay between the germline ends. CDR3 sequence: CASSRVGGYTEAFF. Here the CDR3 DNA reads TGTGCCAGCAGTAGGGTCGGGGGTTACACTGAAGCTTTCTTT.

The chain links TRBV7-8 to TRBJ2-7; D is unresolved. The CDR3 runs 11 residues. The germline V and J ends were trimmed by 6 bases and 4 bases, with 7 bases remaining between them. Germline loops: CDR1 SGHVS, CDR2 FQNEAQ. The DNA of the CDR3 is TGTGCCAGCAGTGTTGAATACGAGCAGTACTTC. This sequence encodes CASSVEYEQYF.

This clone was seen a single time. This chain uses TRBV27 with TRBJ2-6; D not resolved. This CDR3 has 15 amino acids. CDR1 and CDR2 from the germline V gene are MNHEY and SMNVEV (reference sequence). V gave up 2 bases and J gave up 5 bases, with 10 bases separating them. The CDR3 sequence is CASSLKDGWANVLTF. CDR3 DNA: TGTGCCAGCAGTTTAAAGGACGGGTGGGCCAACGTCCTGACTTTC.

This clone was counted between two and nine times. A much more abundant neighbour one base away suggests this may be a read error. The J gene is TRBJ2-1, the V gene TRBV7-6, with 9 bases aligning to TRBD1. CDR1 is SGHVS, CDR2 FNYEAQ, per germline. The CDR3 is 15 residues long. Trimming cost V 3 bases and J 2 bases; bases outside gene matches: 2. The CDR3 DNA sequence: TGTGCCAGCAGCTTCGGGACAGGGACCTACAATGAGCAGTTCTTC. It codes for CASSFGTGTYNEQFF.

A remark on this clone: The same CDR3 also results from other DNA sequences found in this sample. The chain recombines TRBV5-1 with TRBJ2-1; 8 bases are shared with TRBD1. The CDR3 consists of 15 residues. V shed 2 bases and J 1 base; nucleotides not matched to a gene: 2. Germline-derived CDR1 and CDR2 are SGHRS and YFSETQ. DNA of the CDR3: TGCGCCAGCAGCTTCACAGGGGGGTCCTACAATGAGCAGTTCTTC. Translating it yields CASSFTGGSYNEQFF.

The CDR3 DNA follows: TGTGCCAGCTCTACCGGAGGGCAGGGTCGTGGCTACACCTTC. The encoded protein is CASSTGGQGRGYTF. This chain uses TRBV7-8 with TRBJ1-2, with D tentatively TRBD1 (5 bases). Germline CDR1 reads SGHVS; CDR2 reads FQNEAQ. Trimming removed 8 bases from V and 7 bases from J, with 20 bases in between. CDR3 length: 14 amino acids.

This chain connects TRBV5-1 to TRBJ2-5; no reliable D call. This CDR3 has 15 residues. Looked up from germline, CDR1 is SGHRS and CDR2 is YFSETQ. Trimming removed 0 bases at V and 1 base at J, with 10 bases between. CDR3 sequence: CASSLAITVQETQYF. The CDR3 DNA reads as TGCGCCAGCAGCTTGGCCATAACGGTCCAAGAGACCCAGTACTTC. The complete variable domain, with remaining parts taken from reference TRBV5-1 and TRBJ2-5, reads KAGVTQTPRYLIKTRGQQVTLSCSPISGHRSVSWYQQTPGQGLQFLFEYFSETQRNKGNFPGRFSGRQFSNSRSEMNVSTLELGDSALYLCASSLAITVQETQYFGPGTRLLVL.

The chain couples TRBV10-1 to TRBJ1-5; D ambiguous. The CDR3 covers 13 residues. The V end lost 0 bases, the J end lost 6 bases, and 6 bases lay between the germline ends. Germline-derived CDR1 and CDR2 are WNHNN and SYGVQD (reference sequence). The CDR3 here is CASSESTGQPQHF. The DNA for the CDR3 is TGCGCCAGCAGTGAGTCGACGGGTCAGCCCCAGCATTTT.

The chain joins TRBV7-2 to TRBJ2-5, with 7 bases matching TRBD2. The CDR3 runs 13 residues. Trimming removed 3 bases from V and 5 bases from J; junction bases left unmatched: 3. Germline V gene data show CDR1 as SGHTA and CDR2 as FQGNSA. The CDR3, as DNA: TGTGCCAGCAGCTTCCAGGGAGGGGAGACCCAGTACTTC. It encodes CASSFQGGETQYF.

This clone was observed at least ten times. V gene TRBV2 combines with J gene TRBJ1-1; no definite D call. Deletions cut 4 bases from V and 7 bases from J, with 10 bases between. Germline values: CDR1 SNHLY, CDR2 FYNNEI. This CDR3 region has 12 residues. For the CDR3, the DNA is TGTGCCAGCAGTGTGTATGGGGTTGAAGCTTTCTTT. This sequence encodes CASSVYGVEAFF.

This clone was observed at least ten times. The chain combines TRBV5-6 with TRBJ1-1; D gene uncertain. Trimming took off 0 bases at V and 10 bases at J, with 16 bases between the two ends. The germline CDR1 and CDR2 sequences are SGHDT and YYEEEE. The CDR3 extends over 14 amino acids. Here the CDR3 DNA reads TGTGCCAGCAGCTTGGAGACCGCCGGGGTTGGAGCTTTCTTT. Translating it yields CASSLETAGVGAFF.

The V call is TRBV2, the J call TRBJ1-1; perhaps TRBD1 as D (5 bases). The CDR3 is 11 amino acids. The germline gives CDR1 SNHLY, CDR2 FYNNEI. The V end was cut by 11 bases, the J end by 6 bases, with 13 bases between. The CDR3 sequence is CAGRWGAEAFF. The CDR3 DNA reads as TGTGCCGGAAGATGGGGGGCTGAAGCTTTCTTT. The full variable domain, rest sourced from reference TRBV2 and TRBJ1-1, is EPEVTQTPSHQVTQMGQEVILRCVPISNHLYFYWYRQILGQKVEFLVSFYNNEISEKSEIFDDQFSVERPDGSNFTLKIRSTKLEDSAMYFCAGRWGAEAFFGQGTRLTVV.

CDR3 loop: CASSRGPLGNTIYF. The DNA for the CDR3 is TGTGCCAGCAGCCGAGGGCCTTTAGGAAACACCATATATTTT. This sequence joins TRBV7-2 and TRBJ1-3; no clear D. Per germline, CDR1 SGHTA and CDR2 FQGNSA. The CDR3 has 14 amino acids. The germline V and J ends were trimmed by 5 bases and 4 bases, with 12 bases remaining between them.

The gene calls are TRBV4-1 and TRBJ1-6; TRBD1 matches at 9 bases. This CDR3 has 17 amino acids. V shed 0 bases, J shed 2 bases, and the junction held 2 bases outside the gene matches. Germline CDR1 is MGHRA and CDR2 is YSYEKL. CDR3 loop: CASSQDRDRAYNSPLHF. The CDR3 DNA reads as TGCGCCAGCAGCCAAGATAGGGACAGGGCCTATAATTCACCCCTCCACTTT.

This rearrangement joins TRBV9 to TRBJ1-6; D is unclear. The CDR3 extends over 13 amino acids. Germline V gene lookup returns CDR1 SGDLS and CDR2 YYNGEE. The V and J ends lost 0 bases and 10 bases respectively, with 8 bases between them. The CDR3 is CASSVEVGSPLHF. The DNA of the CDR3 is TGTGCCAGCAGCGTAGAGGTGGGATCACCCCTCCACTTT.